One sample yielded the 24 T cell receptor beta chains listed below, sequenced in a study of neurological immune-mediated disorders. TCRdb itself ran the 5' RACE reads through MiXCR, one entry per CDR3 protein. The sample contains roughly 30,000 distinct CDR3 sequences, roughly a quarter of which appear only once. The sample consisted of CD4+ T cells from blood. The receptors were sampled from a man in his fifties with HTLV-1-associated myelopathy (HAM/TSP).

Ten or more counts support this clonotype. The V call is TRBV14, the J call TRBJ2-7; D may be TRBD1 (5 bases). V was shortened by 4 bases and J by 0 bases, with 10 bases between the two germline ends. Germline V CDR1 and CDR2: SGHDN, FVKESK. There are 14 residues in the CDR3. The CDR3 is CASSPQGFSYEQYF. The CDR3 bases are TGTGCCAGCAGCCCTCAGGGATTCTCCTACGAGCAGTACTTC.

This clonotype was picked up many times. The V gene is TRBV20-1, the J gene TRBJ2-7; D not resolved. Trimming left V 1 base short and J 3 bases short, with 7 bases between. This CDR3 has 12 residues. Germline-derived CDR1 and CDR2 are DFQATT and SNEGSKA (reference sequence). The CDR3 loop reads CSARVDYYEQYF. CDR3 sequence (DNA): TGCAGTGCTAGAGTCGATTACTACGAGCAGTACTTC.

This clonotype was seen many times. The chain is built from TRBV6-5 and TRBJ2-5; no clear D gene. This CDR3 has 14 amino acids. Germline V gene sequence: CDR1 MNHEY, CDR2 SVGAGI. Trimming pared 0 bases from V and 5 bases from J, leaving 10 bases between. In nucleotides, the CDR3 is TGTGCCAGCAGTTACTCGCTAGTTGGTGAGACCCAGTACTTC. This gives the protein CASSYSLVGETQYF.

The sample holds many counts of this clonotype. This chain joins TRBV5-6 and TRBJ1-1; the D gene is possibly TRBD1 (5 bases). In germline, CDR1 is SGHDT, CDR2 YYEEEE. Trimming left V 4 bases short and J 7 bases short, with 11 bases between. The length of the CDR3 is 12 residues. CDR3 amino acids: CASSLRGGEAFF. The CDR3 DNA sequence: TGTGCCAGCAGCCTTCGGGGCGGTGAAGCTTTCTTT.

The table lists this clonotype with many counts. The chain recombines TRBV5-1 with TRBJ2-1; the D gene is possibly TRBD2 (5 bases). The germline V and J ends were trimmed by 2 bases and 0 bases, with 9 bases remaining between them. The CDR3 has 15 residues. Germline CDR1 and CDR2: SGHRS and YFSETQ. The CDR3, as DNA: TGCGCCAGCAGCTTCGATGCGGGCTCCTACAATGAGCAGTTCTTC. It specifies CASSFDAGSYNEQFF.

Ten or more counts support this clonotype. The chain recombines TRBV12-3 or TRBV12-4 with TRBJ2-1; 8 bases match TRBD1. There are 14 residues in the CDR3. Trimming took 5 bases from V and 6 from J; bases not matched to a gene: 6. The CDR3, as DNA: TGTGCCAGCAGTATGACAGGGGAGGTCAATGAGCAGTTCTTC. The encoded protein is CASSMTGEVNEQFF.

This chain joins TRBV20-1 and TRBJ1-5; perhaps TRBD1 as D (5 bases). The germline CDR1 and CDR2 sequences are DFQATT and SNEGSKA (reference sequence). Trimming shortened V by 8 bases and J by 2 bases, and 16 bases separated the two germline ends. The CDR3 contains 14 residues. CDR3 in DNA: TGCAGTTATGCGCGGGGCAACGGCAATCAGCCCCAGCATTTT. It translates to CSYARGNGNQPQHF.

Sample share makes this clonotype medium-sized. CDR3 amino acids: CASSLGSSTGYTF. CDR3 nucleotides: TGTGCCAGCAGCTTAGGCTCTTCGACAGGCTACACCTTC. This chain connects TRBV13 to TRBJ1-2, with D hard to call. There are 13 residues in the CDR3. The germline V gene encodes CDR1 PRHDT and CDR2 FYEKMQ (reference sequence). The germline V and J ends were trimmed by 0 bases and 8 bases, with 10 bases remaining between them.

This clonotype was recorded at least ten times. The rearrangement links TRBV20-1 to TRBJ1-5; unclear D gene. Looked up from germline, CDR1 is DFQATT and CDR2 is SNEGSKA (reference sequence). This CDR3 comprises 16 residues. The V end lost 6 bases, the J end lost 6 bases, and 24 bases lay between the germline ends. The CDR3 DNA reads TGCAGTGCCCACGACCCGAAAGGGCCGGTTGGTCAGCCCCAGCATTTT. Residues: CSAHDPKGPVGQPQHF.

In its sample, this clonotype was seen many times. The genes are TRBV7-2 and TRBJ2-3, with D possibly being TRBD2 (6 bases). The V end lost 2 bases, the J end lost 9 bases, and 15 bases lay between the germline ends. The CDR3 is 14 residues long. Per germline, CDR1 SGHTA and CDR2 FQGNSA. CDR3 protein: CASSLSRGSRTQYF. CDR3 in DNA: TGTGCCAGCAGCTTATCCCGGGGGAGTCGGACGCAGTATTTT.

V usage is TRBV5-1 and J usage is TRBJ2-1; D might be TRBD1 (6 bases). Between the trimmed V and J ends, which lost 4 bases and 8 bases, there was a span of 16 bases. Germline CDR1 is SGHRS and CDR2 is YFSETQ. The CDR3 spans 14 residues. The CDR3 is CASSPEGGGHEQFF. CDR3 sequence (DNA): TGCGCCAGCAGCCCTGAAGGGGGTGGGCATGAGCAGTTCTTC.

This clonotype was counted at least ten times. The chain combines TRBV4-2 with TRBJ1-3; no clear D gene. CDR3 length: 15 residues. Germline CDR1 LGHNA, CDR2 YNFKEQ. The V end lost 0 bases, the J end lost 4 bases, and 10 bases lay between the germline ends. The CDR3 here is CASSQEVTLGNTIYF. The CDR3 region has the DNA TGTGCCAGCAGCCAAGAAGTTACACTCGGAAACACCATATATTTT.

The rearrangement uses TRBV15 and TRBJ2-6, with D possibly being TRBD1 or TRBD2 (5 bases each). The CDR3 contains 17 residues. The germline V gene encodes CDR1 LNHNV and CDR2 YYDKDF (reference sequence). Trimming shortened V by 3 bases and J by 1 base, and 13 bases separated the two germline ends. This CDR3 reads CATSSIHWGSGANVLTF. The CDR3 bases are TGTGCCACCAGCAGTATCCATTGGGGGTCTGGGGCCAACGTCCTGACTTTC. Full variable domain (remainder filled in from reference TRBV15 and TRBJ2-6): DAMVIQNPRYQVTQFGKPVTLSCSQTLNHNVMYWYQQKSSQAPKLLFHYYDKDFNNEADTPDNFQSRRPNTSFCFLDIRSPGLGDTAMYLCATSSIHWGSGANVLTFGAGSRLTVL.

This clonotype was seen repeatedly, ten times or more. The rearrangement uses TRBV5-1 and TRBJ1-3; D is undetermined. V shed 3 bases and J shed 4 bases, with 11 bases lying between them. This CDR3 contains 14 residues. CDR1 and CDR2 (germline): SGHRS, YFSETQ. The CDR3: CASSSVTGGNTIYF. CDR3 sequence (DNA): TGCGCCAGCAGCTCCGTCACGGGGGGAAACACCATATATTTT.

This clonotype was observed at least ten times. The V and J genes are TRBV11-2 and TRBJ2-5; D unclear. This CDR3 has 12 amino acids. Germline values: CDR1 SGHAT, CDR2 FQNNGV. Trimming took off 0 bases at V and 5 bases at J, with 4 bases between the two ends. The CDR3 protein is CASSLDRETQYF. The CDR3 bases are TGTGCCAGCAGCTTAGATCGGGAGACCCAGTACTTC. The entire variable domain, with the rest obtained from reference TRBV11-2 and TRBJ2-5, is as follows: EAGVAQSPRYKIIEKRQSVAFWCNPISGHATLYWYQQILGQGPKLLIQFQNNGVVDDSQLPKDRFSAERLKGVDSTLKIQPAKLEDSAVYLCASSLDRETQYFGPGTRLLVL.

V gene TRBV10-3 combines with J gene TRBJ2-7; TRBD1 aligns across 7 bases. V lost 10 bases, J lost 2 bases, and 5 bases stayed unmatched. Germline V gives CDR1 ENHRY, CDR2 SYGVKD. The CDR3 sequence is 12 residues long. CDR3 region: CATGDSTYEQYF. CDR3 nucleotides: TGTGCCACCGGGGACAGCACCTACGAGCAGTACTTC.

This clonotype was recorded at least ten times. CDR3 loop: CASSPRRGVTEAFF. The CDR3 region has the DNA TGTGCCAGCTCACCCCGTCGGGGGGTCACTGAAGCTTTCTTT. This chain connects TRBV18 to TRBJ1-1; D might be TRBD1 (5 bases). V was trimmed by 3 bases and J by 4 bases, leaving 12 bases between them. Germline CDR1 reads KGHSH; CDR2 reads LQKENI. The CDR3 is made up of 14 amino acids.

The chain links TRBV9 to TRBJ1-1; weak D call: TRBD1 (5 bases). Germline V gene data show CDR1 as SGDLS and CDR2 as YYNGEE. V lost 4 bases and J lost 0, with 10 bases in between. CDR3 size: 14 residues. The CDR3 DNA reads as TGTGCCAGCAGCTTCAAGGACATGAACACTGAAGCTTTCTTT. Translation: CASSFKDMNTEAFF.

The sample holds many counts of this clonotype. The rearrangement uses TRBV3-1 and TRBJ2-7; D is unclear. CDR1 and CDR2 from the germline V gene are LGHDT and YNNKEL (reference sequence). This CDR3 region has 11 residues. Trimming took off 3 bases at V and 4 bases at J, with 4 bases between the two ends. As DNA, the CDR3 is TGTGCCAGCAGCCATCAGTACGAGCAGTACTTC. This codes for CASSHQYEQYF.

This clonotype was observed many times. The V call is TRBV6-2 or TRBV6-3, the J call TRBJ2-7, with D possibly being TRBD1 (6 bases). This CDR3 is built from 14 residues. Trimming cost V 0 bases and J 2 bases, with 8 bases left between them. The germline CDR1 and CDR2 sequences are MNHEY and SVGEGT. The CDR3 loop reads CASSYSQGPYEQYF. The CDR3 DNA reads TGTGCCAGCAGTTACTCCCAGGGGCCCTACGAGCAGTACTTC.

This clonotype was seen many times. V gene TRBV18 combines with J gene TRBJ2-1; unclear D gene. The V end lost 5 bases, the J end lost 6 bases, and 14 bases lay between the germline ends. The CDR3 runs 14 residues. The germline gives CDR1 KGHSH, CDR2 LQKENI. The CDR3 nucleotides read TGTGCCAGCTCATCCAGAACGCCCCTCAATGAGCAGTTCTTC. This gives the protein CASSSRTPLNEQFF. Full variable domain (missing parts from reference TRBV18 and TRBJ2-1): NAGVMQNPRHLVRRRGQEARLRCSPMKGHSHVYWYRQLPEEGLKFMVYLQKENIIDESGMPKERFSAEFPKEGPSILRIQQVVRGDSAAYFCASSSRTPLNEQFFGPGTRLTVL.

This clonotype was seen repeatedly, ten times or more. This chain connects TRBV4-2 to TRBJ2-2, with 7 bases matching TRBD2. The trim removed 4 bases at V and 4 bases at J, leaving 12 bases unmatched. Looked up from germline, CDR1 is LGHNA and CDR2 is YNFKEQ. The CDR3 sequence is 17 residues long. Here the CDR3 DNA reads TGTGCCAGCAGCCCTCCTTTGGGGGGGTACTCCACCGGGGAGCTGTTTTTT. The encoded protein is CASSPPLGGYSTGELFF.

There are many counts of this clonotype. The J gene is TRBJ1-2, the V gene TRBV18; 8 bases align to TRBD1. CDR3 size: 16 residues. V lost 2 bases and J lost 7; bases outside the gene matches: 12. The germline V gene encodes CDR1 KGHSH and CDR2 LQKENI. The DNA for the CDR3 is TGTGCCAGCTCACCAAAGACAGGGGTCGGGCTCAGTGGCTACACCTTC. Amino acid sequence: CASSPKTGVGLSGYTF.

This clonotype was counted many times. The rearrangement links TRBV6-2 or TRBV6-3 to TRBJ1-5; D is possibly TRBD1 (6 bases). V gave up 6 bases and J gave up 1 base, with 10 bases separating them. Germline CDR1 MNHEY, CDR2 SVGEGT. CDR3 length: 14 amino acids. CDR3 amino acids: CASRRGGSNQPQHF. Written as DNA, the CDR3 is TGTGCCAGCAGGCGAGGGGGGAGCAATCAGCCCCAGCATTTT.